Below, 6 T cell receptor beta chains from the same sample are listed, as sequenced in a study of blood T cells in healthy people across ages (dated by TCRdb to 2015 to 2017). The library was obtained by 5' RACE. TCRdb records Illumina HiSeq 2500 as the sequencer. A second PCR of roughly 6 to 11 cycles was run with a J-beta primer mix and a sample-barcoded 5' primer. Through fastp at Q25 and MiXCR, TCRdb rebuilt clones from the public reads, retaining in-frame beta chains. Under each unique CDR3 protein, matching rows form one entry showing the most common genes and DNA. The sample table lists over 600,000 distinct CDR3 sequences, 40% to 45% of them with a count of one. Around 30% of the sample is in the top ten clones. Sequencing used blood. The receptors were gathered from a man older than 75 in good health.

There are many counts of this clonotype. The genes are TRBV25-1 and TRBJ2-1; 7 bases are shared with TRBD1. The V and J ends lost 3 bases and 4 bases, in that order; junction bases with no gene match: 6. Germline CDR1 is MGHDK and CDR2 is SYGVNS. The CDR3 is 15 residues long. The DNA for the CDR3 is TGTGCCAGCAGTGATACCGGGACAGTGTACAATGAGCAGTTCTTC. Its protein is CASSDTGTVYNEQFF.

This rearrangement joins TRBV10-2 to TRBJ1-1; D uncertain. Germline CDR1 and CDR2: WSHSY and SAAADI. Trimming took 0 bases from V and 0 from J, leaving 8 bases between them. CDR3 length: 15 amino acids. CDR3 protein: CASSESADLNTEAFF. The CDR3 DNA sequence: TGCGCCAGCAGTGAGTCGGCAGATCTGAACACTGAAGCTTTCTTT.

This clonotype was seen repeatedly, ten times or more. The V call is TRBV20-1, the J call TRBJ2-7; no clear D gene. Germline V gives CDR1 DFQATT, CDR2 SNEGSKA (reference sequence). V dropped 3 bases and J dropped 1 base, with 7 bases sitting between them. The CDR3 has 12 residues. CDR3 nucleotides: TGCAGTGCTAGTCGGCTTTCCTACGAGCAGTACTTC. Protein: CSASRLSYEQYF.

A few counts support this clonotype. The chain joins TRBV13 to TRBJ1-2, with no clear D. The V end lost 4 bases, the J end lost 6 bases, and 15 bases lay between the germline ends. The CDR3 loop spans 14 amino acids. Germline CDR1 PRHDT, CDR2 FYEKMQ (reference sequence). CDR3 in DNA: TGTGCCAGCAGCTCCCGACGGACTGTCGATGGCTACACCTTC. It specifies CASSSRRTVDGYTF.

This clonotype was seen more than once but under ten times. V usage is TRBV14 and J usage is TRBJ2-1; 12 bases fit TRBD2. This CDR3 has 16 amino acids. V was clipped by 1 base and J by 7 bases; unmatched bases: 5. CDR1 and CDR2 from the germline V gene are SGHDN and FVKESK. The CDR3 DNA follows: TGTGCCAGCAGCCAAGTGACTAGCGGGAGTAGAAATGAGCAGTTCTTC. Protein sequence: CASSQVTSGSRNEQFF.

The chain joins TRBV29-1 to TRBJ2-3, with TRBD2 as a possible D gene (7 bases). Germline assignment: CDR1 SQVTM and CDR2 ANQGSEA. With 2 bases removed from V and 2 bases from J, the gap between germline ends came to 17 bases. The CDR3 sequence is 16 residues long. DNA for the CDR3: TGCAGCGTTGAATTATTTGGCGGGGGCTTCACAGATACGCAGTATTTT. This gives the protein CSVELFGGGFTDTQYF.